These 26 T cell receptor beta chains came from one sample sequenced in a study of vaccination and CD4 T cells after COVID-19 (dated by TCRdb to 2021 to 2024). Library preparation used PCR. The sequencer listed for this sample is Illumina iSeq 100. DNA from cultured CD4+ T cells underwent TCR sequencing with the Oncomine TCR Beta short-read assay at the Johns Hopkins FTIC core. The public sequencing data were trimmed at Q25 with fastp and processed into clonotypes with MiXCR by TCRdb, which kept only in-frame beta chains. A single entry per CDR3 protein holds the most common genes and DNA from its merged rows. The sample table records 9,000 to 15,000 distinct CDR3 sequences; around 60% of these occur just once. Of the sample, roughly 10% falls within the top ten clones. Their antigen targets remain unknown. The meaning of the sample's treatment or condition label: approximately 9-day PBMC culture with coronavirus spike peptide pools or control peptides (ViraFEST assay).

Sequencing was carried out using CD4+ T cells from blood, cultured in vitro. Receptor source: a human donor who had recovered from COVID-19.

The chain employs TRBV5-6 and TRBJ2-4; TRBD1 might be the D (5 bases). The germline V and J ends were trimmed by 2 bases and 3 bases, with 21 bases remaining between them. The germline gives CDR1 SGHDT, CDR2 YYEEEE. This CDR3 comprises 18 residues. The CDR3: CASSLVAGMGRGKNIQYF. In DNA, the CDR3 is TGTGCCAGCAGCTTAGTAGCAGGCATGGGTAGGGGCAAAAACATTCAGTACTTC.

The chain combines TRBV7-2 with TRBJ2-3; D unresolved. With 5 bases removed from V and 8 bases from J, the gap between germline ends came to 11 bases. The CDR3 length is 12 residues. The germline V gene encodes CDR1 SGHTA and CDR2 FQGNSA. The CDR3 sequence is CASSMDDGTQYF. The CDR3 DNA reads TGTGCCAGCAGCATGGACGATGGTACGCAGTATTTT. Supplemented by reference TRBV7-2 and TRBJ2-3, the full variable domain reads GAGVSQSPSNKVTEKGKDVELRCDPISGHTALYWYRQSLGQGLEFLIYFQGNSAPDKSGLPSDRFSAERTGGSVSTLTIQRTQQEDSAVYLCASSMDDGTQYFGPGTRLTVL.

This clonotype came up a few times. This rearrangement joins TRBV6-5 to TRBJ1-6, with D unresolved. The CDR3 runs 14 residues. Trimming stripped 2 bases from V and 8 bases from J, with 10 bases between. The germline CDR1 and CDR2 sequences are MNHEY and SVGAGI. Here the CDR3 reads CASSYRAGHSPLHF. The CDR3 DNA is TGTGCCAGCAGTTACCGGGCGGGTCATTCACCCCTCCACTTT.

The chain couples TRBV6-5 to TRBJ2-1; 13 bases are shared with TRBD2. With 1 base clipped from V and 2 bases from J, the junction kept 2 bases outside the gene matches. The CDR3 runs to 17 residues. Germline assignment: CDR1 MNHEY and CDR2 SVGAGI. Here the CDR3 reads CASSYLGLAGTYNEQFF. The DNA of the CDR3 is TGTGCCAGCAGTTACTTGGGACTAGCGGGGACCTACAATGAGCAGTTCTTC.

This clonotype was found a few times. The chain couples TRBV24-1 to TRBJ2-5; 7 bases fit TRBD1. In germline, CDR1 is KGHDR, CDR2 SFDVKD. J lost 0 bases, V lost 1 base, and 1 base had no gene match. CDR3 length equals 15 residues. For the CDR3, the DNA is TGTGCCACCAGTGATTTTGGGACAGACCAAGAGACCCAGTACTTC. Protein sequence: CATSDFGTDQETQYF.

By sample fraction, this clonotype is medium-sized. This rearrangement joins TRBV28 to TRBJ1-1, with D perhaps matching TRBD1 (5 bases). Germline V gene sequence: CDR1 MDHEN, CDR2 SYDVKM. The V end was cut by 4 bases, the J end by 4 bases, with 19 bases between. The CDR3 spans 16 residues. The CDR3 nucleotides read TGTGCCAGCAGTTGGGGGGGAGGCAGAGGCGGCACTGAAGCTTTCTTT. The encoded protein is CASSWGGGRGGTEAFF. Full variable domain (remainder filled in from reference TRBV28 and TRBJ1-1): DVKVTQSSRYLVKRTGEKVFLECVQDMDHENMFWYRQDPGLGLRLIYFSYDVKMKEKGDIPEGYSVSREKKERFSLILESASTNQTSMYLCASSWGGGRGGTEAFFGQGTRLTVV.

J is TRBJ1-6 and V is TRBV20-1; D is uncertain. This CDR3 comprises 13 residues. Looked up from germline, CDR1 is DFQATT and CDR2 is SNEGSKA (reference sequence). This CDR3 reads CGSASSYNSPLHF. DNA of the CDR3: TGCGGCAGCGCTAGCTCCTATAATTCACCCCTCCACTTT.

This chain uses TRBV20-1 with TRBJ1-3; D is undetermined. V lost 6 bases to trimming and J lost 3 bases, with 15 bases between them. The CDR3 runs 14 residues. Germline values: CDR1 DFQATT, CDR2 SNEGSKA (reference sequence). As DNA, the CDR3 is TGCAGTGCGACCTTTAGTAGTTTTGGAAACACCATATATTTT. Its protein is CSATFSSFGNTIYF.

By share of the sample, this clonotype is medium-sized. The chain employs TRBV11-3 and TRBJ1-6, with 8 bases fitting TRBD1. CDR3 size: 13 residues. The trim removed 4 bases at V and 10 bases at J, leaving 3 bases unmatched. Germline CDR1 and CDR2: SGHNT and YENEEA. CDR3 coding DNA: TGTGCCAGCAGCTACAGGGGGGGATCACCCCTCCACTTT. Translating it yields CASSYRGGSPLHF. Combining the CDR3 with reference TRBV11-3 and TRBJ1-6 gives the whole variable domain EAGVVQSPRYKIIEKKQPVAFWCNPISGHNTLYWYLQNLGQGPELLIRYENEEAVDDSQLPKDRFSAERLKGVDSTLKIQPAELGDSAVYLCASSYRGGSPLHFGNGTRLTVT.

In this sample, this clonotype turned up a few times. V and J are TRBV2 and TRBJ1-6; D not certain. The CDR3 spans 14 residues. Trimming removed 3 bases at V and 9 bases at J, with 12 bases between. CDR1 and CDR2 (germline): SNHLY, FYNNEI. CDR3 bases: TGTGCCAGCAGTGAGAGCCGGGGTGCTTCACCCCTCCACTTT. This gives the protein CASSESRGASPLHF.

V usage is TRBV6-1 and J usage is TRBJ1-5, with a weak D call TRBD1 (6 bases). Trimming left V 7 bases short and J 4 bases short, with 23 bases between. The CDR3 has 17 residues. In germline, CDR1 is MNHNS, CDR2 SASEGT. The CDR3 DNA follows: TGTGCCAGCATGGGAGGGTTGAGGACAGCTAAAAATCAGCCCCAGCATTTT. Translating gives CASMGGLRTAKNQPQHF.

This chain connects TRBV5-6 to TRBJ2-5, with a tentative D call TRBD2 (5 bases). The CDR3 length is 14 residues. Deletions cut 4 bases from V and 0 bases from J, with 10 bases between. Per the germline V gene, CDR1 is SGHDT and CDR2 is YYEEEE. CDR3 region: CASSRPGYQETQYF. The DNA for the CDR3 is TGTGCCAGCAGCCGACCGGGATACCAAGAGACCCAGTACTTC. Combining the CDR3 with reference TRBV5-6 and TRBJ2-5 gives the whole variable domain DAGVTQSPTHLIKTRGQQVTLRCSPKSGHDTVSWYQQALGQGPQFIFQYYEEEERQRGNFPDRFSGHQFPNYSSELNVNALLLGDSALYLCASSRPGYQETQYFGPGTRLLVL.

This chain links TRBV20-1 with TRBJ1-6; tentatively, D is TRBD1 (5 bases). Looked up from germline, CDR1 is DFQATT and CDR2 is SNEGSKA (reference sequence). The CDR3 contains 11 residues. Deletions cut 7 bases from V and 11 bases from J, with 12 bases between. CDR3 sequence reads: CSVHRNTPLHF. The DNA for the CDR3 is TGCAGTGTTCACAGGAATACACCCCTCCACTTT.

This chain uses TRBV5-1 with TRBJ1-1; TRBD1 matches 7 bases. Germline V gives CDR1 SGHRS, CDR2 YFSETQ. This CDR3 has 15 amino acids. V lost 0 bases and J lost 0; bases outside the gene matches: 2. CDR3 sequence (DNA): TGCGCCAGCAGCTTGGGGACAGGATTGAACACTGAAGCTTTCTTT. Translating gives CASSLGTGLNTEAFF.

This sequence joins TRBV28 and TRBJ1-4; TRBD1 might be the D (6 bases). The V gene's germline CDR1 is MDHEN and CDR2 SYDVKM. This CDR3 has 15 amino acids. V dropped 10 bases and J dropped 8 bases, with 23 bases sitting between them. The CDR3 is CATGGVTGMREKLFF. The DNA of the CDR3 is TGTGCCACCGGGGGGGTGACAGGAATGCGGGAAAAACTGTTTTTT.

The CDR3 is CASSDSRNTGELFF. Here the CDR3 DNA reads TGCGCCAGCAGTGATTCTAGGAACACCGGGGAGCTGTTTTTT. V is TRBV10-1 and J is TRBJ2-2, with D hard to call. V shed 3 bases and J shed 1 base, with 6 bases lying between them. This CDR3 region has 14 residues. Germline V gene lookup returns CDR1 WNHNN and CDR2 SYGVQD (reference sequence).

V gene TRBV20-1 combines with J gene TRBJ1-5; 9 nucleotides agree with TRBD1. The CDR3 runs to 14 residues. Trimming at V came to 6 bases and at J to 4 bases, leaving 7 bases not matched to a gene. Germline V gives CDR1 DFQATT, CDR2 SNEGSKA (reference sequence). The CDR3 DNA sequence: TGCAGTGCGGGGTCCGGACAGGGGAATCAGCCCCAGCATTTT. This gives the protein CSAGSGQGNQPQHF.

V usage is TRBV20-1 and J usage is TRBJ2-4, with D perhaps matching TRBD1 (6 bases). The CDR3 has 19 residues. The V gene's germline CDR1 is DFQATT and CDR2 SNEGSKA (reference sequence). V lost 0 bases, J lost 7 bases, and 28 bases lay in between. The CDR3: CSARDPEGERPGASNIQYF. The CDR3 nucleotides are TGCAGTGCTAGAGACCCTGAGGGAGAGCGGCCAGGGGCCTCGAACATTCAGTACTTC.

The V gene is TRBV20-1, the J gene TRBJ2-1; no clear D gene. The last part of the DNA fits TRBJ2-7 better; the J call may be wrong. Germline lookup yields CDR1 DFQATT and CDR2 SNEGSKA (reference sequence). The CDR3 covers 14 residues. CDR3 bases: TGCAGTGCTAGAGATTCAAATCGGTTCAACGAGCAGTACTTC. Translation gives CSARDSNRFNEQYF.

J is TRBJ2-7 and V is TRBV29-1, with D unclear. Trimming shortened V by 4 bases and J by 2 bases, and 9 bases separated the two germline ends. Germline CDR1 reads SQVTM; CDR2 reads ANQGSEA. The CDR3 spans 12 residues. The DNA for the CDR3 is TGCAGCGTTGCTGGGGTCGCCTACGAGCAGTACTTC. Its translation: CSVAGVAYEQYF.

V is TRBV5-1 and J is TRBJ1-5, with D maybe TRBD1 (6 bases). Trimming shortened V by 3 bases and J by 5 bases, and 15 bases separated the two germline ends. This CDR3 region has 15 residues. The germline CDR1 and CDR2 sequences are SGHRS and YFSETQ. CDR3 coding DNA: TGCGCCAGCAGCTCCCTAGGGGGGGGCGATCAGCCCCAGCATTTT. It is translated as CASSSLGGGDQPQHF.

V and J are TRBV5-1 and TRBJ2-2; D possibly corresponds to TRBD1 (6 bases). CDR1 is SGHRS, CDR2 YFSETQ, per germline. V was pared by 3 bases and J by 0 bases, with 12 bases between. This CDR3 has 16 amino acids. The CDR3 spells CASSSGRGSNTGELFF. The DNA of the CDR3 is TGCGCCAGCAGCTCCGGTAGGGGGTCGAACACCGGGGAGCTGTTTTTT. The variable domain in full, completed from reference TRBV5-1 and TRBJ2-2, reads KAGVTQTPRYLIKTRGQQVTLSCSPISGHRSVSWYQQTPGQGLQFLFEYFSETQRNKGNFPGRFSGRQFSNSRSEMNVSTLELGDSALYLCASSSGRGSNTGELFFGEGSRLTVL.

The chain is built from TRBV27 and TRBJ2-2, with TRBD2 as a possible D gene (7 bases). The CDR3 loop spans 16 amino acids. The ends were cut back, 3 bases at V and 5 bases at J, with 16 bases in the middle. CDR1 MNHEY and CDR2 SMNVEV come from the germline V gene (reference sequence). The DNA of the CDR3 is TGTGCCAGCAGTTTGGGGGCAGGGAGGGGAACCGGGGAGCTGTTTTTT. Its protein product is CASSLGAGRGTGELFF.

The V call is TRBV27, the J call TRBJ2-6; D is unclear. CDR1 is MNHEY and CDR2 is SMNVEV in the germline V gene (reference sequence). This CDR3 comprises 18 residues. Trimming took off 5 bases at V and 3 bases at J, with 20 bases between the two ends. The CDR3 nucleotides are TGTGCCAGCAGTCCCTGGGATTCAAGATTTTTTGGGGCCAACGTCCTGACTTTC. Protein product: CASSPWDSRFFGANVLTF.

The chain joins TRBV6-4 to TRBJ2-7, with TRBD1 as a possible D gene (6 bases). The CDR3 runs to 10 residues. Germline values: CDR1 MRHNA, CDR2 SNTAGT. The CDR3 is CAGAPYEQYF. The DNA of the CDR3 is TGTGCGGGGGCCCCGTACGAGCAGTACTTC.

The J gene is TRBJ2-3, the V gene TRBV20-1; 9 nucleotides match TRBD1. Trimming took 5 bases from V and 0 from J; bases not matched to a gene: 6. The germline V gene has CDR1 DFQATT and CDR2 SNEGSKA (reference sequence). The CDR3 runs 15 residues. The CDR3 DNA follows: TGCAGTGCTCGCCCCGGACAGGGGAGCACAGATACGCAGTATTTT. As protein: CSARPGQGSTDTQYF.